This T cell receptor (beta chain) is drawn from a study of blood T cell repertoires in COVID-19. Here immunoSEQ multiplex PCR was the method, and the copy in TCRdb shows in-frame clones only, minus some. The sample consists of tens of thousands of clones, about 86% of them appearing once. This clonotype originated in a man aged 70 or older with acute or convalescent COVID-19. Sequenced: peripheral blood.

CDR3 protein: CASRGGSSYNEQFF. The CDR3, as DNA: TGCGCCAGCAGAGGCGGGAGTTCCTACAATGAGCAGTTCTTC. The chain carries TRBV5-1 and TRBJ2-1, with TRBD2 matching over 7 bases. CDR3 size: 14 residues. V was pared by 5 bases and J by 1 base, with 3 bases of the junction left unmatched. Germline V gene lookup returns CDR1 SGHRS and CDR2 YFSETQ.